One and the same sample provided the 26 T cell receptor beta chains below, sequenced in a study of shared clonotypes between healthy human individuals. Here immunoSEQ multiplex PCR was the method, and the copy in TCRdb shows in-frame clones only, minus some. The repertoire includes roughly 2 million clones, over 85% of them detected once, and more than 0.1% sits in the top ten. The specimen was naive CD4+ T cells sorted from blood. The subset here: CD45RA+ positively selected. The source of these receptors is a young man in good health.

V and J are TRBV11-3 and TRBJ2-3, with no clear D. The CDR3 spans 14 residues. With 4 bases removed from V and 1 base from J, the gap between germline ends came to 9 bases. Germline CDR1 reads SGHNT; CDR2 reads YENEEA. The CDR3 spells CASSSARGTDTQYF. The CDR3 DNA follows: TGTGCCAGCAGCTCGGCTAGGGGCACAGATACGCAGTATTTT.

This clone came up once. One end of the junction does not line up with germline, which may come from a read error. This chain links TRBV7-7 with TRBJ2-1; 7 bases are a match to TRBD2. This CDR3 is 15 amino acids long. Germline V gives CDR1 SSHAT, CDR2 FNYEAQ (reference sequence). CDR3 sequence reads: CASSFEGGAFNEQFF. The CDR3 nucleotides read TGTGCTAGCAGCTTCGAGGGAGGGGCCTTCAATGAGCAGTTCTTC.

This chain links TRBV28 with TRBJ2-3; 10 bases line up with TRBD2. The J segment lost 9 bases and the V segment lost 8 bases, leaving 11 bases of the junction unmatched. The CDR3 has 14 amino acids. CDR1 is MDHEN, CDR2 SYDVKM, per germline. This CDR3 is CASFPSGGAATQYF. The CDR3 DNA sequence: TGTGCCAGCTTCCCCAGCGGGGGGGCCGCAACGCAGTATTTT.

This clone was seen once. CDR3 sequence: CASSLSGGPTGELFF. DNA of the CDR3: TGTGCCAGCAGTTTATCTGGGGGCCCGACGGGGGAGCTGTTTTTT. This rearrangement joins TRBV27 to TRBJ2-2, with TRBD1 as a possible D gene (6 bases). The CDR3 totals 15 residues. CDR1 MNHEY and CDR2 SMNVEV come from the germline V gene (reference sequence). The germline V and J ends were trimmed by 0 bases and 8 bases, with 13 bases remaining between them.

The chain uses TRBV7-2 and TRBJ1-2; no clear D gene. The CDR3 consists of 15 residues. The V end was cut by 0 bases, the J end by 2 bases, with 10 bases between. Germline CDR1 reads SGHTA; CDR2 reads FQGNSA. The CDR3 loop is CASSLAEQKNYGYTF. As DNA, the CDR3 is TGTGCCAGCAGCTTAGCGGAACAGAAGAACTATGGCTACACCTTC.

With regard to this clone: Other DNA sequences in the sample encode the same CDR3. The chain is built from TRBV7-2 and TRBJ1-3; 8 bases are shared with TRBD1. Germline CDR1 is SGHTA and CDR2 is FQGNSA. The CDR3 contains 15 residues. Trimming at V came to 0 bases and at J to 4 bases, leaving 2 bases not matched to a gene. CDR3 in DNA: TGTGCCAGCAGCTTAGCGGCAGGGGGCGGAAACACCATATATTTT. It codes for CASSLAAGGGNTIYF.

V and J are TRBV18 and TRBJ2-1; TRBD2 matches 9 bases. Germline V CDR1 and CDR2: KGHSH, LQKENI. The CDR3 has 15 amino acids. Unmatched junction bases numbered 7, after V lost 3 bases and J lost 7 bases. The CDR3 reads CASSPSATSGNEQFF. CDR3 bases: TGTGCCAGCTCACCTTCCGCGACTAGCGGTAATGAGCAGTTCTTC.

The genes are TRBV10-2 and TRBJ2-5; 11 bases agree with TRBD2. The germline CDR1 and CDR2 sequences are WSHSY and SAAADI. This CDR3 is built from 15 residues. V dropped 7 bases and J dropped 5; count of bases not matched to a gene: 9. This CDR3 is CASKLLAGEVETQYF. In nucleotides, the CDR3 is TGCGCCAGCAAGTTACTAGCGGGAGAGGTCGAGACCCAGTACTTC.

This sequence joins TRBV6-1 and TRBJ2-5; 8 nucleotides match TRBD2. V trimming: 2 bases; J trimming: 12 bases; junction bases outside the gene matches: 8. CDR1 MNHNS and CDR2 SASEGT come from the germline V gene. The CDR3 extends over 13 amino acids. CDR3 sequence: CASSEIVAGPKYF. The DNA for the CDR3 is TGTGCCAGCAGTGAAATTGTAGCGGGGCCCAAGTACTTC.

The V and J genes are TRBV28 and TRBJ1-1, with D maybe TRBD1 (6 bases). With 6 bases removed from V and 1 base from J, the gap between germline ends came to 12 bases. Germline CDR1 and CDR2: MDHEN and SYDVKM. The CDR3 spans 14 residues. The CDR3 bases are TGTGCCAGCAGATCACAGGGTGCGAACACTGAAGCTTTCTTT. This sequence encodes CASRSQGANTEAFF.

Comments on this clone: Other DNA sequences in this specimen translate into the identical CDR3. V is TRBV18 and J is TRBJ1-4; 9 bases map to TRBD1. The V gene's germline CDR1 is KGHSH and CDR2 LQKENI. The V gene end was trimmed by 3 bases and the J gene end by 8 bases; junction bases not matched to a gene: 4. The CDR3 totals 14 residues. The CDR3 protein is CASSPGQGGEKLFF. CDR3 coding DNA: TGTGCCAGCTCACCGGGACAGGGAGGCGAAAAACTGTTTTTT.

The V and J genes are TRBV10-3 and TRBJ1-2, with a weak D call TRBD1 (6 bases). V lost 4 bases, J lost 3 bases, and 15 bases lay in between. Germline V gives CDR1 ENHRY, CDR2 SYGVKD. The CDR3 spans 15 residues. This CDR3 is CAISVLQGEDYGYTF. DNA for the CDR3: TGTGCCATCAGTGTACTACAGGGAGAAGACTATGGCTACACCTTC.

V and J are TRBV27 and TRBJ2-3, with TRBD2 identical over 8 bases. The trim removed 3 bases at V and 2 bases at J, leaving 4 bases unmatched. This CDR3 has 15 residues. Germline assignment: CDR1 MNHEY and CDR2 SMNVEV (reference sequence). DNA for the CDR3: TGTGCCAGCAGTTTTAGCGGGACCTCCACAGATACGCAGTATTTT. It is translated as CASSFSGTSTDTQYF.

This chain joins TRBV18 and TRBJ2-1, with 13 bases aligning to TRBD2. The CDR3 is made up of 16 amino acids. The J segment lost 5 bases and the V segment lost 4 bases, leaving 5 bases of the junction unmatched. Germline V gene lookup returns CDR1 KGHSH and CDR2 LQKENI. CDR3 protein: CASSQPGLAGHNEQFF. The CDR3 nucleotides read TGTGCCAGCTCACAACCGGGACTAGCGGGACACAATGAGCAGTTCTTC.

This clone was observed a handful of times. The rearrangement uses TRBV7-3 and TRBJ1-1, with a tentative D call TRBD1 (6 bases). V gave up 5 bases and J gave up 2 bases, with 12 bases separating them. The germline V gene encodes CDR1 SGHTA and CDR2 FQGTGA. This CDR3 spans 14 amino acids. In DNA form, the CDR3 reads TGTGCCAGCAGCCCGGGACACCCTAACACTGAAGCTTTCTTT. Its translation: CASSPGHPNTEAFF.

Turning to this clone: In the same sample, other DNA sequences code for this CDR3. V and J are TRBV7-8 and TRBJ1-1; D gene unclear. CDR1 SGHVS and CDR2 FQNEAQ come from the germline V gene. V lost 1 base, J lost 1 base, and 4 bases lay in between. The CDR3 contains 13 residues. The CDR3 protein is CASSLGRNTEAFF. In nucleotides, the CDR3 is TGTGCCAGCAGCTTAGGACGGAACACTGAAGCTTTCTTT.

The V and J genes are TRBV7-9 and TRBJ2-3; the D is unclear. The V end was cut by 5 bases, the J end by 0 bases, with 9 bases between. The germline V gene has CDR1 SEHNR and CDR2 FQNEAQ (reference sequence). The CDR3 covers 14 residues. The DNA for the CDR3 is TGTGCCAGCAGCGCCGGTGGTAGCACAGATACGCAGTATTTT. Residues: CASSAGGSTDTQYF.

This chain connects TRBV11-2 to TRBJ2-5; D is unresolved. Trimming removed 5 bases from V and 9 bases from J, with 10 bases in between. There are 11 residues in the CDR3. Germline CDR1 SGHAT, CDR2 FQNNGV. The CDR3, as DNA: TGTGCCAGCAGCGGAAAGGTGGCCCAGTACTTC. Translated: CASSGKVAQYF.

Comments on this clone: At the DNA level, this CDR3 is encoded by other sequences in the same sample as well. The gene calls are TRBV7-2 and TRBJ1-1; 7 nucleotides align to TRBD1. Germline V gene data show CDR1 as SGHTA and CDR2 as FQGNSA. This CDR3 has 14 residues. Germline trimming cut 5 bases from V and 0 bases from J; bases unmatched to any gene: 3. The CDR3 nucleotides are TGTGCCAGCAGCCCCGGGACAGTGAACACTGAAGCTTTCTTT. Translation gives CASSPGTVNTEAFF.

The chain uses TRBV28 and TRBJ1-4, with D unclear. The CDR3 contains 12 residues. V lost 6 bases and J lost 1, with 3 bases in between. The germline V gene has CDR1 MDHEN and CDR2 SYDVKM. CDR3 residues: CASRRTNEKLFF. CDR3 nucleotide sequence: TGTGCCAGCAGACGAACTAATGAAAAACTGTTTTTT.

The rearrangement links TRBV10-3 to TRBJ2-7, with a weak D call TRBD2 (6 bases). The CDR3 runs to 13 residues. Looked up from germline, CDR1 is ENHRY and CDR2 is SYGVKD. Trimming pared 7 bases from V and 7 bases from J, leaving 17 bases between. The CDR3 loop reads CAITQTEGGEQYF. The CDR3 DNA is TGTGCCATCACCCAAACGGAGGGCGGTGAGCAGTACTTC.

The chain carries TRBV18 and TRBJ1-2; unclear D gene. The V and J ends lost 6 bases and 0 bases respectively, with 5 bases between them. Germline V lookup: CDR1 KGHSH, CDR2 LQKENI. CDR3 size: 12 residues. CDR3 residues: CASSMANYGYTF. Here the CDR3 DNA reads TGTGCCAGCTCGATGGCTAACTATGGCTACACCTTC.

This chain links TRBV5-1 with TRBJ2-3; a weak D match, TRBD1 (6 bases). This CDR3 has 14 amino acids. V shed 1 base and J shed 6 bases, with 12 bases lying between them. From germline, CDR1 is SGHRS and CDR2 YFSETQ. CDR3 sequence: CASSLRTAADTQYF. CDR3 bases: TGCGCCAGCAGCTTGCGGACAGCCGCGGATACGCAGTATTTT.

The CDR3 region is CASTNGNNSPLHF. The CDR3 coding sequence is TGTGCCAGCACAAATGGGAATAATTCACCCCTCCACTTT. V is TRBV6-6 and J is TRBJ1-6; D remains unclear. This CDR3 is built from 13 residues. Germline V gene data show CDR1 as MNHNY and CDR2 as SVGAGI (reference sequence). Between the trimmed V and J ends, which lost 7 bases and 5 bases, there was a span of 9 bases.

This rearrangement joins TRBV9 to TRBJ2-1, with 10 bases matching TRBD1. With V trimmed by 2 bases and J by 1 base, 3 bases remained unmatched. Per the germline V gene, CDR1 is SGDLS and CDR2 is YYNGEE. There are 16 residues in the CDR3. CDR3 residues: CASSVTDRGSYNEQFF. CDR3 bases: TGTGCCAGCAGCGTCACGGACAGGGGGTCCTACAATGAGCAGTTCTTC.

The chain is built from TRBV5-1 and TRBJ2-7; D not certain. Per germline, CDR1 SGHRS and CDR2 YFSETQ. Between the trimmed V and J ends, which lost 0 bases and 7 bases, there was a span of 11 bases. This CDR3 is 13 amino acids long. In DNA, the CDR3 is TGCGCCAGCAGCTTGGATCGGGCGTGGGAGCAGTACTTC. The encoded protein is CASSLDRAWEQYF.